This T cell receptor beta chain was captured in a study of beta chain features in type 1 diabetes. This CDR3 is built from 14 residues. CDR1 and CDR2 (germline): SGHRS, YFSETQ. V shed 0 bases and J shed 0 bases, with 6 bases lying between them. The investigators reverse transcribed all of the isolated RNA, so they sequenced expressed TCRB transcripts. Libraries were prepared by immunoSEQ multiplex PCR; TCRdb keeps only in-frame clonotypes and omits some of them. The sample includes 500,000 to 700,000 clones, roughly 15% of them seen just once. A note on this clone: Distinct nucleotide sequences in the sample also encode this CDR3.

The chain couples TRBV5-1 to TRBJ1-1; D call uncertain. Source material: naive CD4+ T cells from blood. The TCR originated in a man aged 18 to 30 in good health. CDR3 amino acids: CASSLARLNTEAFF. CDR3 sequence (DNA): TGCGCCAGCAGCTTGGCTAGACTGAACACTGAAGCTTTCTTT.